This entry lists 7 T cell receptor beta chains sequenced from one sample in a study of T cells in Graves' hyperthyroidism and ophthalmopathy. TCR beta CDR3 regions were amplified from RNA. TCR CDR3 regions were first amplified by RT-PCR with HTBI primers. In TCRdb, the multiplex PCR reads were re-called with MiXCR into one record per CDR3 protein. The sample yields hundreds of thousands of distinct CDR3 sequences, approximately 19% seen once. The sequenced material came from blood. Receptor source: a woman in her forties or fifties with Graves' hyperthyroidism that later progressed to Graves' ophthalmopathy.

This clonotype was counted between two and nine times. The chain combines TRBV20-1 with TRBJ1-1; TRBD1 aligns across 7 bases. After removal of 2 bases from V and 4 bases from J, the junction contained 4 bases not matched to a gene. The CDR3 extends over 13 amino acids. Germline assignment: CDR1 DFQATT and CDR2 SNEGSKA (reference sequence). As DNA, the CDR3 is TGCAGTGCTAGATTTCCAGGGGGCACTGAAGCTTTCTTT. Translation: CSARFPGGTEAFF.

This clonotype was counted a single time. A much bigger clone sits one base away, suggesting this may be a read error. This chain uses TRBV10-3 with TRBJ2-5; TRBD1 is a possible D gene (6 bases). The CDR3 loop spans 14 amino acids. Germline V lookup: CDR1 ENHRY, CDR2 SYGVKD. For the CDR3, the DNA is TGTGCCGTCAGTGCAGCACAGGGCCAAGAGACCCAGTACTTC. Its translation is CAVSAAQGQETQYF.

This rearrangement joins TRBV14 to TRBJ1-1; a weak D match, TRBD1 (5 bases). CDR1 and CDR2 (germline): SGHDN, FVKESK. The V gene lost 0 bases and the J gene lost 3 bases, with 23 bases spanning the gap. The CDR3 has 19 residues. CDR3 DNA: TGTGCCAGCAGCCAAGATCGGGGCAGGGTGTACCCCCTGGACACTGAAGCTTTCTTT. As protein: CASSQDRGRVYPLDTEAFF.

The chain joins TRBV5-1 to TRBJ2-3; TRBD2 matches 9 bases. Trimming at V came to 6 bases and at J to 4 bases, leaving 9 bases not matched to a gene. Germline CDR1 SGHRS, CDR2 YFSETQ. CDR3 size: 15 residues. The CDR3 here is CASTLAGESSDTQYF. The DNA for the CDR3 is TGCGCCAGCACCTTAGCGGGGGAGTCCTCAGATACGCAGTATTTT.

Turning to this clonotype: At one end, the junction sequence differs from germline, possibly due to a read error. This rearrangement joins TRBV6-5 to TRBJ2-3; TRBD2 agrees at 7 bases. Germline-derived CDR1 and CDR2 are MNHEY and SVGAGI. The CDR3 spans 15 residues. The CDR3 nucleotides read TGTGCCAGCAGTTACAACCGCGGGAGCACAGATATGCAGTATTTT. This codes for CASSYNRGSTDMQYF.

A few counts support this clonotype. The J gene is TRBJ1-5, the V gene TRBV7-2; 8 bases match TRBD1. The length of the CDR3 is 16 residues. The V segment lost 4 bases and the J segment 5 bases; nucleotides outside the gene matches: 10. The V gene's germline CDR1 is SGHTA and CDR2 FQGNSA. The CDR3 sequence: CASSSLRTGSDQPQHF. Written as DNA, the CDR3 is TGTGCCAGCAGCTCGCTACGGACAGGGTCTGATCAGCCCCAGCATTTT.

This clonotype occurred a few times. One end of the junction is discordant with germline, which a read error may explain. The chain is built from TRBV5-1 and TRBJ1-1; tentative D call: TRBD1 (6 bases). Germline CDR1 is SGHRS and CDR2 is YFSETQ. The CDR3 is 14 residues long. The CDR3: CASSLVSGGDEASF. The CDR3 nucleotides are TGCGCCAGCAGCTTGGTATCTGGGGGCGACGAAGCTTCCTTT.